Sequencing of this TCR beta chain was carried out in a study of monozygotic twins with inflammatory bowel disease. For each CDR3 protein, TCRdb gives one entry from its re-call of the 5' RACE reads, without DNA. The sample's table shows over 150,000 distinct CDR3 sequences. The CDR3 is made up of 16 amino acids. Germline V gene sequence: CDR1 SGDLS, CDR2 YYNGEE. Material: blood. The receptor was derived from a human donor with ulcerative colitis or Crohn's disease, or a healthy co-twin of an affected twin (not recorded which). V gene TRBV9 combines with J gene TRBJ1-3. CDR3 amino acids: CASSPSAELSGNTIYF.